A selection of T cell receptor beta chains follows, all from one sample in a study of T cell changes during pregnancy in multiple sclerosis. TCRdb keeps only in-frame clones here, not all; method: immunoSEQ multiplex PCR. The data show around 72,000 clones, under 95% seen once. The sequencing used CD4+ T cells from peripheral blood mononuclear cells, collected before pregnancy. Source of these receptors: a female donor with multiple sclerosis, enrolled in a pregnancy study. CDR3s include the opening cysteine and the closing phenylalanine or tryptophan. The D gene is left open where the match is weak. The size field is filled for only some rows; it gives once, few, many or a size class.

v_call,d_call,j_call,clone_size,cdr3_aa,cdr3_nt
TRBV6-1,TRBD2,TRBJ2-2,few,CASSALAGGIGELFF,TGTGCCAGCAGTGCTTTAGCGGGGGGGATCGGGGAGCTGTTTTTT
TRBV7-2,-,TRBJ2-2,-,CASRLTLNTGELFF,TGTGCCAGCAGACTGACATTGAACACCGGGGAGCTGTTTTTT
TRBV29-1,-,TRBJ2-3,-,CSVGLAQIFFTDTQYF,TGCAGCGTTGGATTAGCGCAGATATTCTTCACAGATACGCAGTATTTT
TRBV13,-,TRBJ2-4,few,CASSPGPRGTQYF,TGTGCCAGCAGCCCCGGACCCAGGGGTACTCAGTACTTC
TRBV28,TRBD1,TRBJ1-4,-,CASSSRQGATNEKLFF,TGTGCCAGCAGTTCCCGACAGGGAGCAACTAATGAAAAACTGTTTTTT
TRBV9,TRBD1,TRBJ2-2,-,CASSPRGTGELFF,TGTGCCAGCAGCCCCAGGGGGACCGGGGAGCTGTTTTTT
TRBV2,TRBD1,TRBJ1-5,-,CASSRQGNQPQHF,TGTGCCAGCAGTCGACAGGGGAATCAGCCCCAGCATTTT
TRBV28,-,TRBJ2-3,-,CASSRQWGDTDTQYF,TGTGCCAGCAGCCGACAGTGGGGGGACACAGATACGCAGTATTTT
TRBV7-2,TRBD2,TRBJ2-7,-,CASSLGVGPSGGRRSEQYF,TGTGCCAGCAGCTTAGGTGTGGGCCCTAGCGGGGGGAGAAGGTCCGAGCAGTACTTC
TRBV9,TRBD2,TRBJ2-1,-,CASSVRTSGGEQFF,TGTGCCAGCAGCGTAAGGACTAGCGGAGGCGAGCAGTTCTTC
TRBV12-2,-,TRBJ1-1,-,CASRLAGVLDLGYTEAFF,TGTGCAAGTCGCTTAGCGGGAGTCTTGGATTTGGGATACACTGAAGCTTTCTTT
TRBV16,-,TRBJ1-1,-,CASSQSHKNTEAFF,TGTGCCAGCAGCCAATCCCACAAAAACACTGAAGCTTTCTTT
TRBV5-1,-,TRBJ2-5,-,CASSLAGAYQETQYF,TGCGCCAGCAGCTTGGCTGGGGCGTACCAAGAGACCCAGTACTTC
TRBV10-3,-,TRBJ1-1,-,CAIREDTEAFF,TGTGCCATCCGGGAGGACACTGAAGCTTTCTTT
TRBV2,TRBD1,TRBJ2-7,-,CASSGQGAFYEQYF,TGTGCCAGCAGTGGACAGGGGGCATTTTACGAGCAGTACTTC
TRBV18,-,TRBJ1-2,-,CASSPGAANYGYTF,TGTGCCAGCTCACCGGGCGCAGCTAACTATGGCTACACCTTC
TRBV7-9,TRBD2,TRBJ2-2,-,CASSWGGPAGGTGELFF,TGTGCCAGCAGCTGGGGCGGGCCCGCGGGAGGCACCGGGGAGCTGTTTTTT
TRBV29-1,TRBD2,TRBJ2-7,-,CSVERDRGVEQYF,TGCAGCGTTGAAAGGGACCGGGGGGTCGAGCAGTACTTC
TRBV6-6,TRBD1,TRBJ1-1,-,CASSRGQGADTEAFF,TGTGCCAGCAGCCGCGGACAGGGTGCGGACACTGAAGCTTTCTTT
TRBV18,-,TRBJ2-7,-,CASSPGVGGYEQYF,TGTGCCAGCTCACCAGGTGTCGGAGGCTACGAGCAGTACTTC
TRBV9,-,TRBJ1-1,-,CASSVTPVNTEAFF,TGTGCCAGCAGCGTGACACCTGTGAACACTGAAGCTTTCTTT
TRBV7-9,TRBD1,TRBJ2-2,-,CASSLWDRASGELFF,TGTGCCAGCAGCTTATGGGACAGGGCTTCCGGGGAGCTGTTTTTT
TRBV7-6,-,TRBJ1-5,-,CASSLSGAGQPQHF,TGTGCCAGCAGCTTAAGTGGCGCAGGTCAGCCCCAGCATTTT
TRBV11-2,-,TRBJ1-4,-,CASKGDEKLFF,TGTGCCAGCAAAGGAGATGAAAAACTGTTTTTT
TRBV19,-,TRBJ1-6,-,CASSPGGGAYNSPLHF,TGTGCCAGTAGCCCGGGGGGGGGCGCCTATAATTCACCCCTCCACTTT
TRBV5-1,-,TRBJ1-3,-,CASSPLAGREYTIYF,TGCGCCAGCAGCCCCCTGGCAGGACGGGAGTACACCATATATTTT
TRBV29-1,TRBD1,TRBJ2-7,-,CSVGTGYYEQYF,TGCAGCGTCGGGACAGGGTACTACGAGCAGTACTTC
TRBV7-9,-,TRBJ1-2,-,CASSLGVSPGYTF,TGTGCCAGCAGCTTAGGAGTAAGCCCTGGCTACACCTTC
TRBV5-1,TRBD2,TRBJ2-1,-,CASSVSGKFEQFF,TGCGCCAGCAGTGTGAGCGGGAAATTTGAGCAGTTCTTC
TRBV2,TRBD1,TRBJ1-6,many,CASSEAGTGNSPLHF,TGTGCCAGCAGTGAAGCCGGGACAGGGAATTCACCCCTCCACTTT
TRBV29-1,-,TRBJ1-2,-,CSVGGVVVSEANYGYTF,TGCAGCGTTGGGGGGGTGGTTGTCAGTGAAGCTAACTATGGCTACACCTTC
TRBV30,TRBD2,TRBJ2-3,-,CAWSVRGVTDTQYF,TGTGCCTGGAGTGTACGGGGGGTGACAGATACGCAGTATTTT
TRBV18,TRBD2,TRBJ2-5,-,CASFPGGGLETQYF,TGTGCCAGCTTTCCCGGCGGGGGGCTCGAGACCCAGTACTTC
TRBV19,TRBD1,TRBJ1-4,-,CASSSGTGAEKLFF,TGTGCCAGTAGTTCCGGGACAGGGGCTGAAAAACTGTTTTTT
TRBV6-1,TRBD1,TRBJ2-7,-,CASSAGTGVREQYF,TGTGCCAGCAGTGCCGGGACAGGGGTGAGGGAGCAGTACTTC
TRBV19,TRBD1,TRBJ2-7,-,CASKARTGSSYEQYF,TGTGCCAGTAAGGCCCGGACAGGGAGCTCCTACGAGCAGTACTTC
TRBV7-9,TRBD1,TRBJ2-5,-,CASSSTGARETQYF,TGTGCCAGCAGCTCCACAGGGGCTCGCGAGACCCAGTACTTC
TRBV7-2,-,TRBJ2-5,-,CASSLWRGGGETQYF,TGTGCCAGCAGCTTATGGAGGGGGGGCGGAGAGACCCAGTACTTC
TRBV18,-,TRBJ1-6,few,CASSSQGIDSPLHF,TGTGCCAGCTCATCGCAGGGAATTGATTCACCCCTCCACTTT
TRBV29-1,TRBD1,TRBJ1-5,-,CSVRQGANQPQHF,TGCAGCGTTAGACAGGGGGCGAACCAGCCCCAGCATTTT
TRBV27,TRBD1,TRBJ2-1,-,CASSSTRQGAPREQFF,TGTGCCAGCAGTTCCACACGACAGGGGGCTCCGCGAGAGCAGTTCTTC
TRBV9,-,TRBJ1-2,once,CASSVGGGGYTF,TGTGCCAGCAGCGTAGGTGGGGGCGGCTACACCTTC
TRBV28,TRBD2,TRBJ2-3,-,CASRTSGAGTQYF,TGTGCCAGCAGAACTAGCGGGGCGGGGACGCAGTATTTT
TRBV5-5,TRBD1,TRBJ1-3,-,CASSMGQGANTIYF,TGTGCCAGCAGCATGGGACAGGGGGCGAACACCATATATTTT
TRBV7-9,TRBD1,TRBJ1-1,-,CASSNRGGANTEAFF,TGTGCCAGCAGCAACCGAGGGGGCGCGAACACTGAAGCTTTCTTT
TRBV19,-,TRBJ2-1,-,CASSYSGLSYNEQFF,TGTGCCAGTAGTTATAGCGGACTCTCCTACAATGAGCAGTTCTTC
TRBV7-2,-,TRBJ1-1,-,CASSLSRTANTEAFF,TGTGCCAGCAGCTTGTCCAGGACAGCTAACACTGAAGCTTTCTTT
TRBV14,TRBD2,TRBJ2-1,-,CASSQFLAGGRSYNEQFF,TGTGCCAGCAGCCAATTCCTAGCGGGGGGACGTTCCTACAATGAGCAGTTCTTC
TRBV6-5,TRBD1,TRBJ1-1,-,CASSFRGRDTEAFF,TGTGCCAGCAGTTTTAGGGGGCGCGACACTGAAGCTTTCTTT
TRBV13,-,TRBJ1-6,-,CASSVALPTPGRLVNSPLHF,TGTGCCAGCAGCGTAGCCTTGCCCACTCCGGGAAGACTCGTCAATTCACCCCTCCACTTT
TRBV5-4,TRBD2,TRBJ2-5,once,CASSLSSGEWETQYF,TGTGCCAGCAGCTTGAGTAGCGGGGAATGGGAGACCCAGTACTTC
TRBV5-4,-,TRBJ1-1,-,CASSSRRASNTEAFF,TGTGCCAGCAGCTCCAGGAGGGCTTCGAACACTGAAGCTTTCTTT
TRBV7-3,TRBD2,TRBJ2-3,-,CASSFNSGADTQYF,TGTGCCAGCAGCTTCAATAGCGGGGCAGATACGCAGTATTTT
TRBV19,-,TRBJ1-2,-,CASSRDTYGYTF,TGTGCCAGTAGTAGGGACACTTATGGCTACACCTTC
TRBV14,-,TRBJ2-7,few,CASSQDAGSRSYEQYF,TGTGCCAGCAGCCAAGACGCAGGAAGTCGATCCTACGAGCAGTACTTC